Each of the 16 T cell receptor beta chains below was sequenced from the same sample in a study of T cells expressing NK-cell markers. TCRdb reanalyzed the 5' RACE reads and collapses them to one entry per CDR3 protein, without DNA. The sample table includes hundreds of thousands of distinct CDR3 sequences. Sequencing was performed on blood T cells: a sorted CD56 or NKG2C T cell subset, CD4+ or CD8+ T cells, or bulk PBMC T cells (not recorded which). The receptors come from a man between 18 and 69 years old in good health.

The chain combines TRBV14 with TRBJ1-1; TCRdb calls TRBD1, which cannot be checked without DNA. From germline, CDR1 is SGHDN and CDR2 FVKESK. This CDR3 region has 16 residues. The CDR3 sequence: CASSQASQGWDTEAFF.

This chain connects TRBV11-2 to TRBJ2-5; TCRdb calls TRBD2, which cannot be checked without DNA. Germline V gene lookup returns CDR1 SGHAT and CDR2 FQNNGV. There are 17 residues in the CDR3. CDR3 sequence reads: CASSLGGLAGAQETQYF.

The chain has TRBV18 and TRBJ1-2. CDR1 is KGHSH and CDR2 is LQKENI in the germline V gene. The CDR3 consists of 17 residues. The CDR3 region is CASSPTAKLGLNYGYTF.

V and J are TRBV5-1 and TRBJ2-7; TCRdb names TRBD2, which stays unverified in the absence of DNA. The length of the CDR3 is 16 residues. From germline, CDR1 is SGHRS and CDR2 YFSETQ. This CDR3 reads CASSQGTSGGVYEQYF. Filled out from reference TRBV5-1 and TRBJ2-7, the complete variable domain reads KAGVTQTPRYLIKTRGQQVTLSCSPISGHRSVSWYQQTPGQGLQFLFEYFSETQRNKGNFPGRFSGRQFSNSRSEMNVSTLELGDSALYLCASSQGTSGGVYEQYFGPGTRLTVT.

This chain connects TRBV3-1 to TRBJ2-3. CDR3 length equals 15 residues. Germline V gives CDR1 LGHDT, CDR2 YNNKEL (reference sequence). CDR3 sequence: CASSQDNTGTDTQYF.

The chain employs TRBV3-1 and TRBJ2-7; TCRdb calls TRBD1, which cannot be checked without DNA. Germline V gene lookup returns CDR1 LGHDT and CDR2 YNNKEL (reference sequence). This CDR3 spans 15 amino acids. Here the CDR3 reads CASSQDRAGVYEQYF.

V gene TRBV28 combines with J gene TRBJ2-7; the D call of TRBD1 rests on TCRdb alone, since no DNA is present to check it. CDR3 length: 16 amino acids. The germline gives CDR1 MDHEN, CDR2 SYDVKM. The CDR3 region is CASSLQGAGASYEQYF. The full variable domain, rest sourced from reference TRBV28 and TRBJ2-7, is DVKVTQSSRYLVKRTGEKVFLECVQDMDHENMFWYRQDPGLGLRLIYFSYDVKMKEKGDIPEGYSVSREKKERFSLILESASTNQTSMYLCASSLQGAGASYEQYFGPGTRLTVT.

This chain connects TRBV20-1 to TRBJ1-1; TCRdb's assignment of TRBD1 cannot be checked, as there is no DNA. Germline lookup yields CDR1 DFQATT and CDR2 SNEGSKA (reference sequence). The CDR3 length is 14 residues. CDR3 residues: CSAPTGIKNTEAFF.

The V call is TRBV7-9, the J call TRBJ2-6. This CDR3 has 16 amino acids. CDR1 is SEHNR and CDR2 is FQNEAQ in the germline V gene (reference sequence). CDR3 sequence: CASSSDEFSGANVLTF.

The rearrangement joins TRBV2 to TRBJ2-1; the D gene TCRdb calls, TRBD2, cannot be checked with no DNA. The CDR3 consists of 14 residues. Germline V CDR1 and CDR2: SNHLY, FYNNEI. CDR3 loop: CASSLAGGPGEQFF.

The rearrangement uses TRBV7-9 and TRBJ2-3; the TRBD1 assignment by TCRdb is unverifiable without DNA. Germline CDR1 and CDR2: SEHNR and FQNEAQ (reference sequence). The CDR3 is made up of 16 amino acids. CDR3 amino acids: CASQRRGGSSTDTQYF.

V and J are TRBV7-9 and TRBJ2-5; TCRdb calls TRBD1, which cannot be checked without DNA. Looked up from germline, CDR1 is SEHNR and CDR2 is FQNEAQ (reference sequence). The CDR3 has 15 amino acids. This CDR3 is CASSQKGSRLGTQYF. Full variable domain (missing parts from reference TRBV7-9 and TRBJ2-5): DTGVSQNPRHKITKRGQNVTFRCDPISEHNRLYWYRQTLGQGPEFLTYFQNEAQLEKSRLLSDRFSAERPKGSFSTLEIQRTEQGDSAMYLCASSQKGSRLGTQYFGPGTRLLVL.

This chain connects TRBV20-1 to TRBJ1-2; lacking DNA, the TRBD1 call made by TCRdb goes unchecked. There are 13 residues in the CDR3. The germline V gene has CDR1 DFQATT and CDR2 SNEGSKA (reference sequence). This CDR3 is CSAERQGALGYTF.

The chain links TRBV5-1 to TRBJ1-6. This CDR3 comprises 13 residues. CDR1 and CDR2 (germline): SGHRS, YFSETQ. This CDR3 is CASSLVRDSPLHF. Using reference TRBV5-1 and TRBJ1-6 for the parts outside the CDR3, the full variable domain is KAGVTQTPRYLIKTRGQQVTLSCSPISGHRSVSWYQQTPGQGLQFLFEYFSETQRNKGNFPGRFSGRQFSNSRSEMNVSTLELGDSALYLCASSLVRDSPLHFGNGTRLTVT.

The CDR3 is CASSVLGTGPLGKLFF. This chain joins TRBV6-1 and TRBJ1-4; TCRdb's D call, TRBD1, is unchecked because there is no DNA. The CDR3 contains 16 residues. In germline, CDR1 is MNHNS, CDR2 SASEGT.

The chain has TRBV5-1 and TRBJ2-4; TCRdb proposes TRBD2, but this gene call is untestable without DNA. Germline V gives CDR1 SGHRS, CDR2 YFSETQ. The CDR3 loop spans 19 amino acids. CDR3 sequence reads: CASSLAVTSGALAKNIQYF.